Described below is a single T cell receptor beta chain sequence and its context. This specimen belongs to a study of blood T cell repertoires in COVID-19. Generated by immunoSEQ multiplex PCR, the TCRdb table keeps only in-frame clones and is missing some. The table has 150,000 to 200,000 clones, more than 75% seen once; the top ten hold approximately 12%. The sequence derives from an older woman with COVID-19, enrolled during active disease. Sequencing was carried out using peripheral blood.

The CDR3 spells CATSERTGGPKSLFF. CDR3 bases: TGTGCCACCAGTGAGAGGACAGGGGGCCCAAAATCACTGTTCTTC. This rearrangement joins TRBV24-1 to TRBJ2-1; 11 nucleotides match TRBD1. The CDR3 loop spans 15 amino acids. Looked up from germline, CDR1 is KGHDR and CDR2 is SFDVKD. The V segment lost 4 bases and the J segment 15 bases; nucleotides outside the gene matches: 13.